The clone carrying this TCR beta chain was seen only once. Its antigen is still unknown. The sample belongs to a study of tumor and adjacent non-tumor tissue in lung cancer. Study overall: Patients comprised about eleven adenocarcinoma, a couple of squamous cell carcinoma and 1 small cell lung cancer.

TCRbeta libraries were built with three rounds of nested PCR, modified from ARM-PCR. TCRdb processed the multiplex PCR reads anew with MiXCR; each CDR3 protein has one entry. The profile covers tens of thousands of distinct CDR3 sequences, with just under 75% appearing a single time and 8% to 9.5% taken by the ten largest. RNA was extracted from bulk tissue without any cell sorting. Newly diagnosed lung cancer patients had thoracic surgery in China, August–late 2014, without prior chemotherapy. The CDR3 runs to 12 residues. Germline V gives CDR1 SQVTM, CDR2 ANQGSEA. General study results and limits: Patients with more diverse tumor TCRs had worse survival.

The TCR comes from a woman between 40 and 50 years old with non-small cell lung cancer. The sequenced sample was lung tumor tissue. The gene calls are TRBV29-1 and TRBJ1-2, with D maybe TRBD1 (6 bases). Here the CDR3 DNA reads TGCAGTGTTTTTTCAGGGGACTGTGGCTACACCTTC. This codes for CSVFSGDCGYTF.